This TCR beta chain is drawn from a study of Ad26.COV2.S vaccination and SARS-CoV-2 variants. Study-wide background: Administration of Ad26.COV2.S was intramuscular, either once or twice 56 days apart. Study findings and constraints: In vaccinated individuals, spike-specific CD8+ and CD4+ T cell responses reportedly displayed substantial breadth. It was vaccine recipients, not placebo recipients, who had the higher spike-specific TCR breadth.

Sequenced by immunoSEQ multiplex PCR; TCRdb stores in-frame clones only, minus some. Of under 600,000 clones in the sample, around 89% were seen once. Unmatched junction bases numbered 6, after V lost 9 bases and J lost 9 bases. CDR3 size: 11 residues. Germline CDR1 reads ENHRY; CDR2 reads SYGVKD. Treatment: over 15 received Ad26.COV2.S at low or high dose, single or two shots; 5 received placebo; per-sample allocation not given. Sampling took place 63 days after the first vaccine or placebo injection. Concerning this clone itself: No antigen is known for it.

This chain connects TRBV10-3 to TRBJ1-2; 8 bases match TRBD1. The sample in question was peripheral blood, obtained in a trial of Ad26.COV2.S vaccine versus placebo. The sequence was collected from a person aged 18-65 years who received the Ad26.COV2.S COVID-19 vaccine or a placebo. The CDR3 loop reads CAIGQGRSYTF. CDR3 DNA sequence: TGTGCCATTGGACAGGGTCGGAGCTACACCTTC.